Presented here are 14 T cell receptor beta chains from one specimen sequenced in a study of blood T cell repertoires in COVID-19. The table came from immunoSEQ multiplex PCR; TCRdb's copy has only in-frame clones and leaves some out. The sample contains fewer than 200,000 clones, about 84% of which appear only once. Sequenced material: PBMCs or T cells enriched from blood (not recorded which). These receptors came from a man in his forties or fifties who had recovered from COVID-19.

This clone was counted only a few times. The chain recombines TRBV5-6 with TRBJ1-2, with a weak D call TRBD1 (5 bases). Germline V gives CDR1 SGHDT, CDR2 YYEEEE. There are 13 residues in the CDR3. Trimming shortened V by 7 bases and J by 4 bases, and 14 bases separated the two germline ends. This CDR3 reads CASGPQGAYGYTF. The CDR3 nucleotides read TGTGCCAGCGGACCCCAGGGCGCCTATGGCTACACCTTC.

This sequence joins TRBV6-5 and TRBJ2-1; 10 nucleotides agree with TRBD2. The CDR3 is made up of 12 amino acids. Germline lookup yields CDR1 MNHEY and CDR2 SVGAGI. Losses at the gene ends were 6 bases for V and 9 bases for J; bases not matched to a gene: 2. CDR3 sequence: CASSWTSGEQFF. In nucleotides, the CDR3 is TGTGCCAGCAGCTGGACTAGCGGTGAGCAGTTCTTC.

CDR3 sequence (DNA): TGTGCCAGCAGCGCTCAGGATACGCAGTATTTT. Residues: CASSAQDTQYF. This rearrangement joins TRBV2 to TRBJ2-3; D unclear. Germline CDR1 is SNHLY and CDR2 is FYNNEI. This CDR3 is built from 11 residues. V lost 6 bases and J 6 bases, leaving 7 bases between the germline ends. The full variable domain, completed using reference TRBV2 and TRBJ2-3, is EPEVTQTPSHQVTQMGQEVILRCVPISNHLYFYWYRQILGQKVEFLVSFYNNEISEKSEIFDDQFSVERPDGSNFTLKIRSTKLEDSAMYFCASSAQDTQYFGPGTRLTVL.

This chain links TRBV5-1 with TRBJ2-3, with 9 positions matching TRBD2. V was clipped by 4 bases and J by 3 bases; unmatched bases: 3. CDR1 is SGHRS, CDR2 YFSETQ, per germline. CDR3 length: 14 amino acids. CDR3 coding DNA: TGCGCCAGCAGCCCGGGACTAGCAACAGATACGCAGTATTTT. Translation: CASSPGLATDTQYF.

In this sample, this clone turned up once. The V call is TRBV4-3, the J call TRBJ2-7; 9 bases agree with TRBD1. The CDR3 is made up of 14 amino acids. V trimming: 4 bases; J trimming: 4 bases; junction bases outside the gene matches: 5. Germline CDR1 LGHNA, CDR2 YSLEER. CDR3 loop: CASSLRDRDYEQYF. CDR3 nucleotides: TGCGCCAGCAGCCTCCGGGACAGGGATTACGAGCAGTACTTC.

The chain carries TRBV7-6 and TRBJ2-5; 13 bases match TRBD2. The germline V gene encodes CDR1 SGHVS and CDR2 FNYEAQ. The CDR3 is 18 amino acids. J gave up 5 bases and V 0 bases, and 9 bases lay outside the gene matches. CDR3 nucleotides: TGTGCCAGCAGCTTAGCACCCCTACTAGCGGGGGGGATGGAGACCCAGTACTTC. Its protein is CASSLAPLLAGGMETQYF.

This chain uses TRBV6-7 with TRBJ1-4, with TRBD1 matching 7 bases. TRBV6-7 is placed among ORFs of uncertain function. The CDR3 loop spans 16 amino acids. V lost 4 bases and J lost 7; bases outside the gene matches: 12. The CDR3 protein is CASSSGTVRFIEKLFF. The CDR3 DNA sequence: TGTGCCAGCAGTTCCGGGACAGTGAGGTTTATTGAAAAACTGTTTTTT.

The rearrangement uses TRBV15 and TRBJ2-2, with D maybe TRBD1 (6 bases). Looked up from germline, CDR1 is LNHNV and CDR2 is YYDKDF (reference sequence). This CDR3 is built from 14 residues. Trimming took off 4 bases at V and 5 bases at J, with 11 bases between the two ends. CDR3 bases: TGTGCCACCAGCACCCCAGGGGTGACCGGGGAGCTGTTTTTT. Protein sequence: CATSTPGVTGELFF.

This chain links TRBV7-9 with TRBJ1-3; D unclear. Germline lookup yields CDR1 SEHNR and CDR2 FQNEAQ (reference sequence). The ends were cut back, 3 bases at V and 4 bases at J, with 10 bases in the middle. The CDR3 runs to 14 residues. CDR3 DNA sequence: TGTGCCAGCAGCTTCGCAAGCGGGGGAAACACCATATATTTT. Protein product: CASSFASGGNTIYF.

This sequence joins TRBV4-3 and TRBJ2-5; 11 bases are a match to TRBD1. Germline V lookup: CDR1 LGHNA, CDR2 YSLEER. CDR3 length equals 17 residues. The V segment lost 3 bases and the J segment 5 bases; nucleotides outside the gene matches: 11. The CDR3 bases are TGCGCCAGCAGCCAGGAACGGACAGGGGGCTATAAGGAGACCCAGTACTTC. Protein sequence: CASSQERTGGYKETQYF.

The chain carries TRBV30 and TRBJ2-7, with TRBD1 matching over 9 bases. This CDR3 has 18 amino acids. Germline CDR1 and CDR2: GTSNPN and SVGIG (reference sequence). Trimming removed 1 base from V and 1 base from J; junction bases left unmatched: 14. The DNA of the CDR3 is TGTGCCTGGAGTGCCTTCGGGGTTCAGGGACAGGGATCCTACGAGCAGTACTTC. Translating gives CAWSAFGVQGQGSYEQYF.

The V call is TRBV18, the J call TRBJ2-2; D uncertain. Germline V gives CDR1 KGHSH, CDR2 LQKENI. The CDR3 covers 12 residues. The V end lost 2 bases, the J end lost 6 bases, and 4 bases lay between the germline ends. CDR3 sequence reads: CASSPGPGELFF. In DNA form, the CDR3 reads TGTGCCAGCTCACCAGGGCCCGGGGAGCTGTTTTTT.

The rearrangement joins TRBV9 to TRBJ1-2; tentatively, D is TRBD1 (6 bases). The CDR3 has 15 residues. Germline V gene data show CDR1 as SGDLS and CDR2 as YYNGEE. V was pared by 4 bases and J by 2 bases, with 15 bases between. This CDR3 is CASSPTGGANYGYTF. For the CDR3, the DNA is TGTGCCAGCAGCCCAACGGGGGGGGCAAACTATGGCTACACCTTC.

This rearrangement joins TRBV19 to TRBJ2-2, with 11 nucleotides matching TRBD2. Looked up from germline, CDR1 is LNHDA and CDR2 is SQIVND (reference sequence). The CDR3 runs to 21 residues. Unmatched junction bases numbered 22, after V lost 6 bases and J lost 4 bases. The chain's CDR3 is CASSPHPPGASGGKGTGELFF. The CDR3, as DNA: TGTGCCAGTAGCCCTCACCCACCGGGGGCTAGCGGGGGGAAGGGCACCGGGGAGCTGTTTTTT.